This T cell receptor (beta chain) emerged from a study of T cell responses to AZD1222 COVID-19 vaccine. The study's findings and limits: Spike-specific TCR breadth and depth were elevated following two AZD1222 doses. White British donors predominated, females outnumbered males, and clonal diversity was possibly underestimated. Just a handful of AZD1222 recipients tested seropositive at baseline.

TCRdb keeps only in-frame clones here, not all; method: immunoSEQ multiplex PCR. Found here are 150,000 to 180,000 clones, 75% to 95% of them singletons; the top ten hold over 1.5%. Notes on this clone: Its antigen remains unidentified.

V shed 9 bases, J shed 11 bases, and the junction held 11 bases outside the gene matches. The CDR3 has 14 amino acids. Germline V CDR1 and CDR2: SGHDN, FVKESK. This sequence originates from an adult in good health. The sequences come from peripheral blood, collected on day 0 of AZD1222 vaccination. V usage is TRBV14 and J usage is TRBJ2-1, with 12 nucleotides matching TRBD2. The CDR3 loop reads CASMTGTSGLKQFF. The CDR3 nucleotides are TGTGCCAGTATGACCGGGACTAGCGGGCTAAAGCAGTTCTTC.